Included here is one T cell receptor (beta chain) sequence, with context. Antigen: not known. This sample stems from a study of CXCR3-negative and CXCR3-positive naive CD8 T cells. Study overall: The total count of TRB reads reached 120 million to 150 million, and each library contributed about 1.5 +/- 0.3 million. The study, taken as a whole, reports: Surface CD5 looked about the same in the naive subsets, so the authors worked out TCR strength from TRB CDR3 properties. Diversity ran similarly high across both naive subsets but far lower in memory CD8+ cells. Naive CXCR3-negative cells resembled naive CXCR3-positive cells in TRBV-TRBJ usage; memory cells differed.

UMI labels and 5' RACE were used to prepare the TRB cDNA libraries. Following a re-call of the 5' RACE reads, TCRdb has one entry per CDR3 protein and lacks DNA. The table lists about 41,000 distinct CDR3 sequences, with roughly 14% in the top ten. Per germline, CDR1 SQVTM and CDR2 ANQGSEA. The CDR3 has 12 amino acids. The sequence was obtained from a human donor in good health. Some clones in this sample may be carry-over from other donors' samples. Sequenced sample: memory CD8+ T cells from blood. The chain carries TRBV29-1 and TRBJ2-1; checking the TCRdb D call of TRBD1 is not possible without DNA. The CDR3: CSVAGTGYEQFF.